This T cell receptor beta chain was retrieved from a study of blood T cell repertoires in COVID-19. On the study more broadly: Samples taken during acute and convalescent COVID-19 were collected in the United States, Italy and Spain. Sample material is recorded as cDNA or gDNA derived from T cells, B-cell-depleted T cells, or PBMCs.

Original processing notes: Reference gene primer amplification gave estimated nucleated cell counts. The table came from immunoSEQ multiplex PCR; TCRdb's copy has only in-frame clones and leaves some out. V and J calls and clone size are as listed in that table; D and trimming were resolved from the DNA. The sample lists some 45,000 clones; under 85% were seen once. Trimming took 5 bases from V and 1 from J, leaving 16 bases between them. The CDR3 has 16 residues. Germline assignment: CDR1 KGHDR and CDR2 SFDVKD. Material for sequencing was peripheral blood. This sequence originates from a woman aged 80 or over with acute or convalescent COVID-19. V is TRBV24-1 and J is TRBJ2-5, with D maybe TRBD2 (6 bases). The CDR3 DNA reads TGTGCCACCAGTGGTGGGGGGTATCGGAGCCAAGAGACCCAGTACTTC. Translating gives CATSGGGYRSQETQYF.